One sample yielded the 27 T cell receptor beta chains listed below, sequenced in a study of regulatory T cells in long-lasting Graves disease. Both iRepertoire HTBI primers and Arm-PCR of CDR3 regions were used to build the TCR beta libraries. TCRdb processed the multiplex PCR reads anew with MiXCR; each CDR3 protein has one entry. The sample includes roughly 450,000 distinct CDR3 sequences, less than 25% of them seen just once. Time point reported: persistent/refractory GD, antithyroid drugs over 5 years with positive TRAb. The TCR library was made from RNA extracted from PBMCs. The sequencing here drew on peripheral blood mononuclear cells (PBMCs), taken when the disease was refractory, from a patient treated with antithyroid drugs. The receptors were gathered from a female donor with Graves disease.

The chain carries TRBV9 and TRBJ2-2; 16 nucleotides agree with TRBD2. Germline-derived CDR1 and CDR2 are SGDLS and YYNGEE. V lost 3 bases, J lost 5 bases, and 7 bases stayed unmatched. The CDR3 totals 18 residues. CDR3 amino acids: CASSAPGLAGGGTGELFF. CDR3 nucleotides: TGTGCCAGCAGCGCTCCGGGACTAGCGGGAGGGGGGACCGGGGAGCTGTTTTTT.

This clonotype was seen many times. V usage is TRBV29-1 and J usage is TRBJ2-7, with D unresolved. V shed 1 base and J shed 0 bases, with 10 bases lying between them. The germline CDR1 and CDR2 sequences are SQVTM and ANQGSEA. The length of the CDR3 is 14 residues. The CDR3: CSVEVQDLSYEQYF. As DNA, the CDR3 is TGCAGCGTTGAAGTGCAGGATCTCTCCTACGAGCAGTACTTC.

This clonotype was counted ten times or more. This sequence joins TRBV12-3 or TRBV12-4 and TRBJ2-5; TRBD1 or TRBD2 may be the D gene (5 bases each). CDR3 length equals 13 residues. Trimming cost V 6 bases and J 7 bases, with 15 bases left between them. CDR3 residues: CASSSGGRGTQYF. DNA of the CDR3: TGTGCCAGCAGCTCCGGAGGAAGGGGGACCCAGTACTTC.

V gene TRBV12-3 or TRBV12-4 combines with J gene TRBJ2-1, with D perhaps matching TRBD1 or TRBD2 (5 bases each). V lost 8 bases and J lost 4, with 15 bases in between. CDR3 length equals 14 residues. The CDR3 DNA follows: TGTGCCAGCTCCGCGGGCAGGGAATACAATGAGCAGTTCTTC. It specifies CASSAGREYNEQFF.

The CDR3: CASSWRGTQYF. The CDR3, as DNA: TGCGCCAGCAGCTGGAGGGGTACGCAGTATTTT. This rearrangement joins TRBV5-1 to TRBJ2-3; the D gene is possibly TRBD2 (6 bases). Germline V gene sequence: CDR1 SGHRS, CDR2 YFSETQ. Trimming shortened V by 3 bases and J by 8 bases, and 7 bases separated the two germline ends. The CDR3 is 11 amino acids.

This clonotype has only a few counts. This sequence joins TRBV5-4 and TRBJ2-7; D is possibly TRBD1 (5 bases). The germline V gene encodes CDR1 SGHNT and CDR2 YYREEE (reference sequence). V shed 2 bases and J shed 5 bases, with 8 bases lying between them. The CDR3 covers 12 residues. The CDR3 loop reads CASSFPGNEQYF. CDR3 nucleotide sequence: TGTGCCAGCAGCTTTCCAGGGAACGAGCAGTACTTC.

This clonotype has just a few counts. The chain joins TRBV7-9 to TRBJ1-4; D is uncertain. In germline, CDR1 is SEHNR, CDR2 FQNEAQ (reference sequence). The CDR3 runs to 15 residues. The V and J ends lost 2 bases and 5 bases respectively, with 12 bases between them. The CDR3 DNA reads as TGTGCCAGCAGCTTATTCTTTGGCGAAAATGAAAAACTGTTTTTT. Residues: CASSLFFGENEKLFF.

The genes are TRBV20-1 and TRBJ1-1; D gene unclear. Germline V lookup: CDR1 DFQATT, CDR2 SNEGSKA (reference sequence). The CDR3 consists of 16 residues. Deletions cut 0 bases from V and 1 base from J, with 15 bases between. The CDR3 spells CSARDLGSGANTEAFF. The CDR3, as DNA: TGCAGTGCTAGAGATCTAGGGAGCGGAGCGAACACTGAAGCTTTCTTT.

CDR3 sequence: CASTPFDTGFGEQFF. CDR3 DNA: TGTGCCAGTACCCCCTTTGATACAGGGTTCGGCGAGCAGTTCTTC. The chain links TRBV19 to TRBJ2-1, with TRBD1 as a possible D gene (6 bases). V was trimmed by 7 bases and J by 10 bases, leaving 23 bases between them. The length of the CDR3 is 15 residues. The V gene's germline CDR1 is LNHDA and CDR2 SQIVND (reference sequence).

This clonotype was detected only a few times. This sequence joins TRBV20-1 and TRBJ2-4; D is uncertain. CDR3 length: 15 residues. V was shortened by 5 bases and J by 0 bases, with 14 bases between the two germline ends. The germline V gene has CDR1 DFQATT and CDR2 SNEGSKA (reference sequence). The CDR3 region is CSAVGTILAKNIQYF. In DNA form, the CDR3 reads TGCAGTGCTGTCGGAACAATACTAGCCAAAAACATTCAGTACTTC.

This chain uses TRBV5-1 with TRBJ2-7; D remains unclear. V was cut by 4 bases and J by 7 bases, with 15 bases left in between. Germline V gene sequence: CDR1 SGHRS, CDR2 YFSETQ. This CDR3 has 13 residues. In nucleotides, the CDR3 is TGCGCCAGCAGCCTGGATTATTCTTGGGAGCAGTACTTC. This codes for CASSLDYSWEQYF.

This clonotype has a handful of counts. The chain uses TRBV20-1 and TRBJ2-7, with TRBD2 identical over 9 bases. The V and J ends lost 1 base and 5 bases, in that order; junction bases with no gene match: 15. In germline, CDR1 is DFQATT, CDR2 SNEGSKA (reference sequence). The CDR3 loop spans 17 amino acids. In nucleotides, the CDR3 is TGCAGTGCTAGAGTTCCTAGCGGGATGATTCAACTCCACGAGCAGTACTTC. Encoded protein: CSARVPSGMIQLHEQYF.

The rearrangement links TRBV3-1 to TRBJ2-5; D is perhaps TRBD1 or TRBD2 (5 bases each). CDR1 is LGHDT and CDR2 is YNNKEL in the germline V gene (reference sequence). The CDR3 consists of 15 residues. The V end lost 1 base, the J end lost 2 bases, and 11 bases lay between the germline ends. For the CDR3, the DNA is TGTGCCAGCAGCCAAGGATGGGGGTCGCAAGAGACCCAGTACTTC. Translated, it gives CASSQGWGSQETQYF.

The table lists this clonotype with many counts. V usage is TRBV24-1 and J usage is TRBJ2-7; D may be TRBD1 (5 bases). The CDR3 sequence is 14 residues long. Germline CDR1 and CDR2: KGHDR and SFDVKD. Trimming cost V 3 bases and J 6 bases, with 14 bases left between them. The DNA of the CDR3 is TGTGCCACCAGTGATCCCATGTTGGGGCGCGAGCAGTACTTC. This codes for CATSDPMLGREQYF.

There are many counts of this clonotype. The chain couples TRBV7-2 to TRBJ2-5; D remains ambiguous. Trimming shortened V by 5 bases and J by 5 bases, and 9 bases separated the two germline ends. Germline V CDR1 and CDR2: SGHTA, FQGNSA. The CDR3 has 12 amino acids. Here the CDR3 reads CASSKGRETQYF. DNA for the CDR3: TGTGCCAGCAGCAAGGGTAGGGAGACCCAGTACTTC.

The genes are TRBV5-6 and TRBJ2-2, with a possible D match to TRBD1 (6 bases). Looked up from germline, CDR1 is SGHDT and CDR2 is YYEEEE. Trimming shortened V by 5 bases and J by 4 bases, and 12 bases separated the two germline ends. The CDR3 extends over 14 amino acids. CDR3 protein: CASSPQGSTGELFF. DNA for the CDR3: TGTGCCAGCAGTCCGCAGGGGTCCACCGGGGAGCTGTTTTTT.

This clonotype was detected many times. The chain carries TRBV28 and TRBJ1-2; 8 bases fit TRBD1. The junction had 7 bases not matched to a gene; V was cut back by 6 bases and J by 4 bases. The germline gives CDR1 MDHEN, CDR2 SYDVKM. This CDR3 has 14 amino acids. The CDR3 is CASRRTGNRYGYTF. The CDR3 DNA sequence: TGTGCCAGCAGACGGACAGGGAATCGCTATGGCTACACCTTC.

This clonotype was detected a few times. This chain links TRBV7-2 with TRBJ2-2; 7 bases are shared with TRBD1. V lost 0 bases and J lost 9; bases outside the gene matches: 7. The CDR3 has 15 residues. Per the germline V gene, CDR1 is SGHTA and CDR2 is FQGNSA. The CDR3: CASSLAGQAARELFF. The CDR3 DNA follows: TGTGCCAGCAGCTTAGCAGGACAGGCCGCCCGGGAGCTGTTTTTT.

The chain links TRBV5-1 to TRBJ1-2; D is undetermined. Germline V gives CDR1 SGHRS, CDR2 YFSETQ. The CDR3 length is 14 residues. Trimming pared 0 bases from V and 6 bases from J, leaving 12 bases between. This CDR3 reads CASSLVAPMDGYTF. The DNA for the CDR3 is TGCGCCAGCAGCTTGGTAGCCCCGATGGATGGCTACACCTTC.

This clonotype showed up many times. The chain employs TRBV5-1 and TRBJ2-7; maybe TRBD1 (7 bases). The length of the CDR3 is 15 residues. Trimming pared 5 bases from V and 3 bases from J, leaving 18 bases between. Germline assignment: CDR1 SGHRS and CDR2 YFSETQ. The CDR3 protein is CASRGTAGMHYEQYF. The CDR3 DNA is TGCGCCAGCAGGGGGACAGCGGGTATGCACTACGAGCAGTACTTC.

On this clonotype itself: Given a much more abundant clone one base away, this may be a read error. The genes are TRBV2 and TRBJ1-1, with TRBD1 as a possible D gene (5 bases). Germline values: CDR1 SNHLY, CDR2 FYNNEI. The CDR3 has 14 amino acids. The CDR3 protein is CVSSAFRGSTEAFF. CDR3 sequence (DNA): TGTGTCAGCAGTGCTTTTAGGGGTAGCACTGAAGCTTTCTTT.

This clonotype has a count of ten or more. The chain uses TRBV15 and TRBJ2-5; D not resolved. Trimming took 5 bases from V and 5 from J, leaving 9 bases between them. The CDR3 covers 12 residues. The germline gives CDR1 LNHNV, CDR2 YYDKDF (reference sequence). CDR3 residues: CATSAGLETQYF. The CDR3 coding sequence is TGTGCCACCAGCGCCGGGTTGGAGACCCAGTACTTC.

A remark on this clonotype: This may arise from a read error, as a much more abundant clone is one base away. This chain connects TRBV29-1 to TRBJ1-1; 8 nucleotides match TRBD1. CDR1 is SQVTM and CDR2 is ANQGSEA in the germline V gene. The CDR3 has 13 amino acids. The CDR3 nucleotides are TGCAGCGGAAGGACAGGGCCGGTTGGTGAAGCTCTCTTT. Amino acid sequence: CSGRTGPVGEALF. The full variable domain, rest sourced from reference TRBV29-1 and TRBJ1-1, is SAVISQKPSRDICQRGTSLTIQCQVDSQVTMMFWYRQQPGQSLTLIATANQGSEATYESGFVIDKFPISRPNLTFSTLTVSNMSPEDSSIYLCSGRTGPVGEALFGQGTRLTVV.

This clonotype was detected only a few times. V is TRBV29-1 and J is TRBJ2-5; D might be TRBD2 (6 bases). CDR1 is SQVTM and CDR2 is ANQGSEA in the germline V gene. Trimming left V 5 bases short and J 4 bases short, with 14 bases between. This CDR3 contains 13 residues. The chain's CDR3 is CSVLSRGRETQYF. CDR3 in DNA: TGCAGCGTTCTCTCTCGGGGGAGAGAGACCCAGTACTTC.

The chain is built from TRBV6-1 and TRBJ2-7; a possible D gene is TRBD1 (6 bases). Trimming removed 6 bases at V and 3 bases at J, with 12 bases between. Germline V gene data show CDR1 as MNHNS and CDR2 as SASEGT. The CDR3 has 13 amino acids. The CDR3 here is CASRGTPLYEQYF. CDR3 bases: TGTGCCAGCAGGGGGACACCACTCTACGAGCAGTACTTC.

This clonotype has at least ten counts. CDR3 loop: CATGSATSNYGYTF. The CDR3 DNA follows: TGTGCCACCGGGTCCGCCACCTCTAACTATGGCTACACCTTC. The chain recombines TRBV7-9 with TRBJ1-2; D remains unclear. The V gene lost 10 bases and the J gene lost 0 bases, with 15 bases spanning the gap. The germline CDR1 and CDR2 sequences are SEHNR and FQNEAQ (reference sequence). The CDR3 is 14 residues long.

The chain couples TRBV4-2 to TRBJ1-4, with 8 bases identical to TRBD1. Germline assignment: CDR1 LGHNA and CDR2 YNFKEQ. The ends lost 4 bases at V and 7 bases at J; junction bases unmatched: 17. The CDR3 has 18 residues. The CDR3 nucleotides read TGTGCCAGCAGCCCCCTTGGGGCAGGGGGCATTTCGGGTGAAAAACTGTTTTTT. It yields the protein CASSPLGAGGISGEKLFF.